Below, one T cell receptor beta chain is given with its context. Its antigen is not identified. The germline V gene has CDR1 MNHEY and CDR2 SVGAGI. Trimming stripped 0 bases from V and 4 bases from J, with 12 bases between. CDR3 size: 15 residues. The table came from immunoSEQ multiplex PCR; TCRdb's copy has only in-frame clones and leaves some out. In the table there are 140,000 to 150,000 clones, roughly nine tenths of which are singletons. This entry comes from a study of T cell responses to AZD1222 COVID-19 vaccine. On the study more broadly: Second-dose timings of about 4 or about 12 weeks were pooled. Study-wide results and caveats: Vaccine-associated CD4 TCRs ranged over spike, dominating at 160-218 and 743-854. Only five or six individuals given AZD1222 were seropositive at baseline. White British people made up most donors, females outnumbered males, and clonal diversity was possibly underestimated.

This chain joins TRBV6-5 and TRBJ1-2, with D perhaps TRBD1 (6 bases). Sequenced here: peripheral blood, sampled on day 0 of AZD1222 vaccination. The sequence derives from an adult in good health. In DNA, the CDR3 is TGTGCCAGCAGTTACTCTGGCGGGGGCGCCTATGGCTACACCTTC. Protein: CASSYSGGGAYGYTF.